This TCR beta chain was observed in a study of blood T cell repertoires in COVID-19. Study-level information: Researchers got acute and convalescent COVID-19 samples from the United States, Italy and Spain. In each case, the material was cDNA or gDNA derived from T cells, B-cell-depleted T cells, or PBMCs.

In the original workflow: Nucleated cell number was recorded as an estimate derived from reference gene primer amplification. Generated by immunoSEQ multiplex PCR, the TCRdb table keeps only in-frame clones and is missing some. The D gene and trimming were derived from the DNA, and the V and J assignments and clone size from that table. The sample comprises approximately 10,000 clones, less than 90% of which are singletons, and around 22% rests with the top ten. Deletions cut 3 bases from V and 4 bases from J, with 7 bases between. Germline V CDR1 and CDR2: MNHNS, SASEGT. The CDR3 contains 12 residues.

This receptor was identified in a woman aged 55-69 years with active COVID-19. Sequenced sample: peripheral blood. The chain combines TRBV6-1 with TRBJ2-7; D not resolved. The CDR3 DNA sequence: TGTGCCAGCAGTGAGGCCGGGTACGAGCAGTACTTC. Its protein product is CASSEAGYEQYF.